One and the same sample provided the 31 T cell receptor beta chains below, sequenced in a study of breast tumors, draining lymph nodes, adjacent tissues. TCRdb processed the multiplex PCR reads anew with MiXCR; each CDR3 protein has one entry. The table shows about 110,000 distinct CDR3 sequences, with 30% occurring only once. The lymph nodes were axillary draining lymph nodes from breast cancer patients. Specimen: axillary lymph node tissue. The receptors come from a female donor with breast cancer. Some clones in this sample may be carry-over from other donors' samples.

This clonotype was seen many times. This chain uses TRBV5-4 with TRBJ2-3; 8 bases line up with TRBD2. The CDR3 has 16 amino acids. V gave up 4 bases and J gave up 3 bases; unmatched junction bases: 10. Germline lookup yields CDR1 SGHNT and CDR2 YYREEE (reference sequence). This CDR3 is CASSRTGLAATDTQYF. As DNA, the CDR3 is TGTGCCAGCAGCCGAACTGGACTAGCAGCAACAGATACGCAGTATTTT.

This clonotype was detected a few times. This may stem from a read error, because a much larger clone lies one nucleotide away. V and J are TRBV11-2 and TRBJ2-7, with 7 nucleotides matching TRBD1. The CDR3 consists of 13 residues. Per the germline V gene, CDR1 is SGHAT and CDR2 is FQNNGV. With V trimmed by 8 bases and J by 6 bases, 10 bases remained unmatched. The CDR3, as DNA: TGTGCCAGCCACAGGGGCCTTACCTCCGAGCAGTACTTC. Translated: CASHRGLTSEQYF.

This clonotype came up many times. The chain uses TRBV27 and TRBJ1-2; TRBD1 might be the D (5 bases). Germline CDR1 is MNHEY and CDR2 is SMNVEV (reference sequence). V lost 1 base, J lost 8 bases, and 14 bases lay in between. This CDR3 comprises 14 residues. The CDR3 sequence is CASSLFGGAVGYTF. CDR3 bases: TGTGCCAGCAGTTTATTTGGAGGGGCAGTCGGCTACACCTTC.

The sample holds a few counts of this clonotype. With a much larger clone just one base away, this may be a read error. V gene TRBV28 combines with J gene TRBJ2-3; D ambiguous. The DNA matches TRBJ1-5 better at its end, which makes the J call doubtful. The germline V gene has CDR1 MDHEN and CDR2 SYDVKM. This CDR3 is 15 amino acids long. The DNA for the CDR3 is TGTGCCAGCAGTACCCAACAGTCGTTCACAGATACGCAGCATTTT. It yields the protein CASSTQQSFTDTQHF.

This clonotype came up many times. The rearrangement joins TRBV19 to TRBJ2-7, with 9 nucleotides matching TRBD2. This CDR3 has 14 amino acids. In germline, CDR1 is LNHDA, CDR2 SQIVND (reference sequence). The ends lost 4 bases at V and 2 bases at J; junction bases unmatched: 3. In nucleotides, the CDR3 is TGTGCCAGTAGTAAGGTAGCGGGAGCCTACGAGCAGTACTTC. It specifies CASSKVAGAYEQYF.

In its sample, this clonotype was seen a few times. The CDR3: CSALTENTEAFF. CDR3 in DNA: TGCAGTGCCCTGACAGAGAACACTGAAGCTTTCTTT. V gene TRBV20-1 combines with J gene TRBJ1-1, with D tentatively TRBD1 (5 bases). The CDR3 totals 12 residues. Germline V gene lookup returns CDR1 DFQATT and CDR2 SNEGSKA (reference sequence). The ends were cut back, 6 bases at V and 1 base at J, with 9 bases in the middle.

To note about this clonotype: An end of the junction differs from the germline gene, which may be a read error. This chain links TRBV29-1 with TRBJ1-2; weak D call: TRBD1 (6 bases). Germline assignment: CDR1 SQVTM and CDR2 ANQGSEA. The CDR3 has 11 amino acids. CDR3: CSFEGGYGYTF. The CDR3 DNA reads as TGCAGCTTTGAAGGGGGCTATGGCTACACCTTC.

The V call is TRBV5-1, the J call TRBJ1-1; a possible D gene is TRBD1 (5 bases). With 3 bases removed from V and 7 bases from J, the gap between germline ends came to 13 bases. CDR3 size: 13 residues. CDR1 and CDR2 from the germline V gene are SGHRS and YFSETQ. The CDR3 is CASSSGTQYEAFF. CDR3 sequence (DNA): TGCGCCAGCAGCTCCGGGACCCAATATGAAGCTTTCTTT. The full variable domain, its missing parts supplied by reference TRBV5-1 and TRBJ1-1, is KAGVTQTPRYLIKTRGQQVTLSCSPISGHRSVSWYQQTPGQGLQFLFEYFSETQRNKGNFPGRFSGRQFSNSRSEMNVSTLELGDSALYLCASSSGTQYEAFFGQGTRLTVV.

The chain employs TRBV4-1 and TRBJ2-1; 12 bases fit TRBD2. After removal of 4 bases from V and 7 bases from J, the junction contained 8 bases not matched to a gene. The CDR3 is 16 amino acids. Germline V gene sequence: CDR1 MGHRA, CDR2 YSYEKL. CDR3 loop: CASSPGLAGHLNEQFF. CDR3 sequence (DNA): TGCGCCAGCAGCCCAGGACTAGCGGGGCATTTAAATGAGCAGTTCTTC.

This clonotype has at least ten counts. The V gene is TRBV20-1, the J gene TRBJ2-1; D ambiguous. In germline, CDR1 is DFQATT, CDR2 SNEGSKA (reference sequence). Trimming stripped 3 bases from V and 4 bases from J, with 7 bases between. The CDR3 is 12 amino acids. The CDR3, as DNA: TGCAGTGCTAGCCGGGTTTACAATGAGCAGTTCTTC. Translating gives CSASRVYNEQFF.

A word on this clonotype: Germline is not matched at one junction end, which may reflect a read error. V usage is TRBV12-3 or TRBV12-4 and J usage is TRBJ1-1; D is unresolved. The CDR3 covers 15 residues. CDR3 in amino acids: CASSLGFGMNTEAFF. The CDR3 nucleotides read TGTGCCAGCAGCTTAGGTTTCGGAATGAACACTGAAGCTTTCTTT.

This clonotype turned up a few times. The chain carries TRBV20-1 and TRBJ1-1, with D tentatively TRBD1 (5 bases). The V end was cut by 0 bases, the J end by 0 bases, with 17 bases between. The V gene's germline CDR1 is DFQATT and CDR2 SNEGSKA (reference sequence). CDR3 length: 17 residues. The DNA for the CDR3 is TGCAGTGCTAGAGAAGTAGGGGTCGGACACTTGAACACTGAAGCTTTCTTT. Residues: CSAREVGVGHLNTEAFF.

This clonotype was seen only a few times. V and J are TRBV19 and TRBJ1-1; the match to TRBD1 covers 7 bases. The CDR3 covers 16 residues. Per the germline V gene, CDR1 is LNHDA and CDR2 is SQIVND (reference sequence). V shed 6 bases, J shed 0 bases, and the junction held 10 bases outside the gene matches. CDR3 sequence (DNA): TGTGCCAGTAGAACCGGGACAGCATACATGAACACTGAAGCTTTCTTT. Translation: CASRTGTAYMNTEAFF.

Many counts were recorded for this clonotype. The rearrangement links TRBV20-1 to TRBJ2-1; D not resolved. CDR3 length equals 12 residues. Germline V gene lookup returns CDR1 DFQATT and CDR2 SNEGSKA (reference sequence). Trimming pared 0 bases from V and 4 bases from J, leaving 4 bases between. Here the CDR3 reads CSARDGYNEQFF. CDR3 nucleotides: TGCAGTGCTAGAGATGGATACAATGAGCAGTTCTTC.

This clonotype was counted many times. The chain joins TRBV6-5 to TRBJ2-3; D not certain. This CDR3 comprises 15 residues. V shed 2 bases and J shed 3 bases, with 12 bases lying between them. Per the germline V gene, CDR1 is MNHEY and CDR2 is SVGAGI. CDR3 sequence (DNA): TGTGCCAGCAGTTACCGCGGATCATTGACAGATACGCAGTATTTT. This encodes CASSYRGSLTDTQYF.

Only a few counts were recorded for this clonotype. The rearrangement joins TRBV6-2 or TRBV6-3 to TRBJ2-4; 10 bases are shared with TRBD2. Germline V lookup: CDR1 MNHEY, CDR2 SVGEGT. The V gene end was trimmed by 6 bases and the J gene end by 7 bases; junction bases not matched to a gene: 12. There are 16 residues in the CDR3. Here the CDR3 DNA reads TGTGCCAGCAGCCAAAGCGGGGGGGCCGAGCGGAACATTCAGTACTTC. Amino acids: CASSQSGGAERNIQYF.

This clonotype has only a few counts. This could be a read error, since a much larger clone is one nucleotide away. V and J are TRBV20-1 and TRBJ2-7, with TRBD2 identical over 11 bases. CDR1 DFQATT and CDR2 SNEGSKA come from the germline V gene (reference sequence). The CDR3 spans 16 residues. After removal of 1 base from V and 4 bases from J, the junction contained 9 bases not matched to a gene. CDR3 loop: CSARALGLAARYEQYF. As DNA, the CDR3 is TGCAGTGCTAGAGCCCTGGGACTAGCGGCACGATACGAGCAGTACTTC.

This clonotype was counted at least ten times. The V call is TRBV20-1, the J call TRBJ2-1; D not resolved. Trimming stripped 2 bases from V and 8 bases from J, with 16 bases between. CDR3 length: 14 residues. Germline V CDR1 and CDR2: DFQATT, SNEGSKA (reference sequence). The CDR3 DNA is TGCAGTGCTAGAAAGACTGAAATTGGCGATGAGCAGTTCTTC. This gives the protein CSARKTEIGDEQFF.

A few counts support this clonotype. The chain uses TRBV5-1 and TRBJ1-6; a possible D gene is TRBD1 (6 bases). The CDR3 consists of 15 residues. V gave up 4 bases and J gave up 10 bases, with 18 bases separating them. Germline V gene data show CDR1 as SGHRS and CDR2 as YFSETQ. The CDR3 bases are TGCGCCAGCAGCGTACAGACAGGCCTTAACTCACCCCTCCACTTT. Translation gives CASSVQTGLNSPLHF. The full variable domain, rest sourced from reference TRBV5-1 and TRBJ1-6, is KAGVTQTPRYLIKTRGQQVTLSCSPISGHRSVSWYQQTPGQGLQFLFEYFSETQRNKGNFPGRFSGRQFSNSRSEMNVSTLELGDSALYLCASSVQTGLNSPLHFGNGTRLTVT.

V usage is TRBV7-8 and J usage is TRBJ2-7; D might be TRBD2 (5 bases). CDR1 SGHVS and CDR2 FQNEAQ come from the germline V gene. This CDR3 has 14 residues. Trimming removed 5 bases at V and 3 bases at J, with 14 bases between. The CDR3 DNA follows: TGTGCCAGCAGCGTCGCCGGGAAGAACTACGAGCAGTACTTC. This codes for CASSVAGKNYEQYF. Combining the CDR3 with reference TRBV7-8 and TRBJ2-7 gives the whole variable domain GAGVSQSPRYKVAKRGQDVALRCDPISGHVSLFWYQQALGQGPEFLTYFQNEAQLDKSGLPSDRFFAERPEGSVSTLKIQRTQQEDSAVYLCASSVAGKNYEQYFGPGTRLTVT.

This clonotype was picked up many times. The V gene is TRBV2, the J gene TRBJ2-5; 7 bases line up with TRBD1. Losses at the gene ends were 7 bases for V and 0 bases for J; bases not matched to a gene: 5. The CDR3 length is 14 residues. Germline assignment: CDR1 SNHLY and CDR2 FYNNEI. CDR3 coding DNA: TGTGCCAGCAACCTACAGGGGTACCAAGAGACCCAGTACTTC. Protein sequence: CASNLQGYQETQYF.

The chain couples TRBV7-2 to TRBJ2-1; 16 bases agree with TRBD2. The CDR3 has 15 amino acids. Trimming cost V 7 bases and J 15 bases; bases outside gene matches: 12. Germline lookup yields CDR1 SGHTA and CDR2 FQGNSA. CDR3 bases: TGTGCCAGCACCACGCCTTCGGGACTAGCGGGAGGGATGTTCTTC. Its protein product is CASTTPSGLAGGMFF.

This clonotype was found many times. The chain recombines TRBV28 with TRBJ1-2, with D perhaps matching TRBD1 (6 bases). V dropped 6 bases and J dropped 8 bases, with 10 bases sitting between them. The CDR3 sequence is 11 residues long. Germline CDR1 and CDR2: MDHEN and SYDVKM. CDR3 bases: TGTGCCAGCAGCCATGACAGGGGCTACACCTTC. It specifies CASSHDRGYTF.

This clonotype has a handful of counts. Its ends do not fully match the called genes, so a read error is possible. The chain recombines TRBV24-1 with TRBJ2-5; the match to TRBD1 covers 12 bases. The CDR3 sequence is 16 residues long. Germline CDR1 and CDR2: KGHDR and SFDVKD. The CDR3 DNA follows: TGTGCCACCAGTGACCCCGGGACAGGGGGCTTCGGGACCCCGGACTTC. Translation gives CATSDPGTGGFGTPDF.

About this clonotype: The junction does not match germline at one end; this may be a read error. The rearrangement joins TRBV7-9 to TRBJ2-1; perhaps TRBD1 as D (6 bases). Germline CDR1 is SEHNR and CDR2 is FQNEAQ (reference sequence). CDR3 length equals 12 residues. The CDR3 DNA reads as TGTGCCAGCAGCGACACAGGGAATGAGAAGTTCTTC. Its translation is CASSDTGNEKFF.

The chain is built from TRBV7-6 and TRBJ2-5; 8 positions agree with TRBD1. This CDR3 has 13 residues. Trimming removed 7 bases from V and 2 bases from J; junction bases left unmatched: 3. Germline V gives CDR1 SGHVS, CDR2 FNYEAQ. For the CDR3, the DNA is TGTGCCAGCAAGGACAGGGAACAAGAGACCCAGTACTTC. This codes for CASKDREQETQYF.

This clonotype was picked up many times. This chain joins TRBV20-1 and TRBJ2-1, with D tentatively TRBD2 (6 bases). The CDR3 has 12 residues. Between the trimmed V and J ends, which lost 7 bases and 4 bases, there was a span of 11 bases. CDR1 is DFQATT, CDR2 SNEGSKA, per germline (reference sequence). The CDR3 here is CSDRRGYNEQFF. In DNA form, the CDR3 reads TGCAGTGATCGGCGGGGATACAATGAGCAGTTCTTC.

The table lists this clonotype with many counts. The chain joins TRBV4-3 to TRBJ2-1; D is unclear. From germline, CDR1 is LGHNA and CDR2 YSLEER. V was clipped by 3 bases and J by 8 bases, with 17 bases between them. The CDR3 sequence is 15 residues long. The CDR3 sequence is CASSQASGSRDEQFF. In DNA form, the CDR3 reads TGCGCCAGCAGCCAGGCCTCGGGCAGTAGGGATGAGCAGTTCTTC.

The chain employs TRBV30 and TRBJ1-1; 9 bases align to TRBD1. The CDR3 length is 16 residues. V shed 2 bases and J 1 base; nucleotides not matched to a gene: 8. Germline CDR1 GTSNPN, CDR2 SVGIG (reference sequence). CDR3 sequence (DNA): TGTGCCTGGAGTTACCCCAACAGGGGGCCGAACACTGAAGCTTTCTTT. Translation gives CAWSYPNRGPNTEAFF.

This clonotype was counted many times. The rearrangement joins TRBV6-2 or TRBV6-3 to TRBJ1-5, with 7 nucleotides matching TRBD1. The CDR3 spans 13 residues. The germline V gene has CDR1 MNHEY and CDR2 SVGEGT. Losses at the gene ends were 11 bases for V and 7 bases for J; bases not matched to a gene: 11. The chain's CDR3 is CAADRGLVQPQHF. The CDR3 nucleotides read TGTGCCGCTGATAGGGGGCTGGTACAGCCCCAGCATTTT.

The rearrangement uses TRBV11-3 and TRBJ1-1, with D possibly TRBD1 on 5 matching bases. Germline values: CDR1 SGHNT, CDR2 YENEEA. There are 14 residues in the CDR3. V lost 5 bases and J 5 bases, leaving 15 bases between the germline ends. The chain's CDR3 is CASSPAGLGTEAFF. The CDR3 nucleotides read TGTGCCAGCAGCCCCGCGGGGCTGGGGACTGAAGCTTTCTTT.